These 12 T cell receptor beta chains were all obtained from the same sample, sequenced in a study of blood T cells in healthy people across ages. Together with a sample-barcoded 5' primer, a J-beta primer mix was included in a second PCR lasting roughly 6 to 12 cycles. TCRdb analysed the 5' RACE reads with MiXCR anew, one entry per CDR3 protein. The sample lists about 680,000 distinct CDR3 sequences; roughly 49% were seen once. Material for sequencing was blood. The receptors here all came from a woman aged 55-69 years in good health.

The chain couples TRBV27 to TRBJ2-3, with D unresolved. Germline-derived CDR1 and CDR2 are MNHEY and SMNVEV (reference sequence). This CDR3 contains 13 residues. With 3 bases removed from V and 8 bases from J, the gap between germline ends came to 12 bases. The CDR3: CASSFDDRSTQYF. In DNA form, the CDR3 reads TGTGCCAGCAGTTTTGACGATAGGAGTACGCAGTATTTT.

The rearrangement links TRBV6-6 to TRBJ1-4; D is ambiguous. This CDR3 has 12 amino acids. V lost 4 bases to trimming and J lost 6 bases, with 6 bases between them. Germline loops: CDR1 MNHNY, CDR2 SVGAGI (reference sequence). CDR3 sequence reads: CASSFPDEKLFF. The CDR3 coding sequence is TGTGCCAGCAGTTTCCCAGATGAAAAACTGTTTTTT.

The chain employs TRBV9 and TRBJ2-5, with 12 bases fitting TRBD2. The CDR3 is 16 residues long. Losses at the gene ends were 0 bases for V and 4 bases for J; bases not matched to a gene: 4. CDR1 is SGDLS, CDR2 YYNGEE, per germline. In DNA, the CDR3 is TGTGCCAGCAGCGTAGGACTAGCGGGAGTGGGAGAGACCCAGTACTTC. Protein sequence: CASSVGLAGVGETQYF.

Only a few counts were recorded for this clonotype. The V call is TRBV9, the J call TRBJ1-2; no firm D call. The CDR3 consists of 13 residues. V gave up 5 bases and J gave up 2 bases, with 10 bases separating them. Germline V gene data show CDR1 as SGDLS and CDR2 as YYNGEE. Here the CDR3 reads CASSVDGNYGYTF. CDR3 sequence (DNA): TGTGCCAGCAGTGTTGACGGAAACTATGGCTACACCTTC.

This clonotype was found a few times. This sequence joins TRBV20-1 and TRBJ1-4; D is possibly TRBD1 (6 bases). The germline V and J ends were trimmed by 6 bases and 10 bases, with 18 bases remaining between them. This CDR3 has 13 residues. Per the germline V gene, CDR1 is DFQATT and CDR2 is SNEGSKA (reference sequence). The CDR3 is CSAPLGGAGKLFF. CDR3 in DNA: TGCAGTGCCCCTCTGGGGGGGGCGGGAAAACTGTTTTTT.

The chain joins TRBV9 to TRBJ2-2; unclear D gene. CDR3 length: 15 amino acids. The V gene lost 0 bases and the J gene lost 0 bases, with 6 bases spanning the gap. Germline V gene lookup returns CDR1 SGDLS and CDR2 YYNGEE. Written as DNA, the CDR3 is TGTGCCAGCAGCGTAGCCCATTCGAACACCGGGGAGCTGTTTTTT. Translated: CASSVAHSNTGELFF.

In regard to this clonotype: One end of the junction does not line up with germline, which may come from a read error. The chain carries TRBV24-1 and TRBJ1-2; no reliable D call. CDR1 is KGHDR and CDR2 is SFDVKD in the germline V gene. The length of the CDR3 is 12 residues. The CDR3 bases are TGTGCCACCAGTGATTTGGGATATGGCTGCACCTTC. Translation: CATSDLGYGCTF.

Notes on this clonotype: A much larger clone differs from this one at a single base, so this may be a read error. This rearrangement joins TRBV7-3 to TRBJ2-3; 7 bases match TRBD2. Germline V CDR1 and CDR2: SGHTA, FQGTGA. The CDR3 totals 14 residues. The CDR3 is CAGSLGGSGDTQYF. The CDR3 coding sequence is TGTGCCGGCAGCTTAGGCGGGAGTGGTGATACGCAGTATTTT.

The chain is built from TRBV6-2 or TRBV6-3 and TRBJ1-2; a possible D gene is TRBD1 (5 bases). This CDR3 spans 15 amino acids. Germline V gives CDR1 MNHEY, CDR2 SVGEGT. Trimming stripped 1 base from V and 3 bases from J, with 12 bases between. This chain's CDR3 is CASSYFTGTDYGYTF. CDR3 sequence (DNA): TGTGCCAGCAGTTACTTCACCGGGACCGACTATGGCTACACCTTC.

The chain uses TRBV4-2 and TRBJ2-7; TRBD1 agrees at 10 bases. Germline V gives CDR1 LGHNA, CDR2 YNFKEQ. V lost 0 bases and J lost 3; bases outside the gene matches: 5. The CDR3 covers 16 residues. Here the CDR3 DNA reads TGTGCCAGCAGCCAAGAGGGGGACAGGGGAGGCTACGAGCAGTACTTC. Amino acids: CASSQEGDRGGYEQYF.

To note about this clonotype: Sequence at one end of the junction differs from germline and may be a read error. The chain is built from TRBV7-9 and TRBJ2-3; TRBD1 might be the D (6 bases). The CDR3 has 17 residues. CDR1 and CDR2 (germline): SEHNR, FQNEAQ (reference sequence). CDR3: CASSLSPGDPSTETQYF. The CDR3 coding sequence is TGTGCCAGCAGCTTGTCTCCAGGGGACCCCAGCACAGAGACGCAGTATTTT.

This clonotype was detected many times. The chain is built from TRBV20-1 and TRBJ2-4, with 12 nucleotides matching TRBD2. V shed 0 bases and J 8 bases; nucleotides not matched to a gene: 2. CDR1 and CDR2 (germline): DFQATT, SNEGSKA (reference sequence). The CDR3 contains 14 residues. In nucleotides, the CDR3 is TGCAGTGCTAGAGATCTAGCGGGGGGGGACATTCAGTACTTC. It encodes CSARDLAGGDIQYF.